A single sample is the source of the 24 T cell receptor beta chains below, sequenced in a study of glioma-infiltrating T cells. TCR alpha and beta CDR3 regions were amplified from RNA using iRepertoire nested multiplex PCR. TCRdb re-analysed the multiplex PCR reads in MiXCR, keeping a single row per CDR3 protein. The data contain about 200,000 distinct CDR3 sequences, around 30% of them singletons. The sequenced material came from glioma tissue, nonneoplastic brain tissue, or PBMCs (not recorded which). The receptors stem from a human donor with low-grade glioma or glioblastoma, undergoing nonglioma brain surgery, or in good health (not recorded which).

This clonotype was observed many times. The CDR3 reads CASSFGQGNEQFF. CDR3 bases: TGTGCCAGCAGCTTCGGACAGGGTAATGAGCAGTTCTTC. The rearrangement links TRBV7-3 to TRBJ2-1; 8 bases agree with TRBD1. After removal of 3 bases from V and 7 bases from J, the junction contained 2 bases not matched to a gene. This CDR3 has 13 residues. Germline V gene data show CDR1 as SGHTA and CDR2 as FQGTGA.

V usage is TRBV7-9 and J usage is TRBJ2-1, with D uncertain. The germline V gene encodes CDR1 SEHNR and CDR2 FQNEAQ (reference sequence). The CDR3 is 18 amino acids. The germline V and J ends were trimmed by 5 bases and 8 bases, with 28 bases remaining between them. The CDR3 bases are TGTGCCAGCAGCCCTCTCTACACCACGAGACGCTCCTCCTATGAGCAGTTCTTC. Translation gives CASSPLYTTRRSSYEQFF.

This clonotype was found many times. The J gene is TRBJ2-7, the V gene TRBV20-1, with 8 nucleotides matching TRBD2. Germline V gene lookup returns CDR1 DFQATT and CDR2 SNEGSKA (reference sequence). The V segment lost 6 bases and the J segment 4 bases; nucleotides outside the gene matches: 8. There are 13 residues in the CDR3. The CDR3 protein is CSASAGDIYEQYF. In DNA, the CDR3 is TGCAGTGCCTCAGCGGGAGACATATACGAGCAGTACTTC.

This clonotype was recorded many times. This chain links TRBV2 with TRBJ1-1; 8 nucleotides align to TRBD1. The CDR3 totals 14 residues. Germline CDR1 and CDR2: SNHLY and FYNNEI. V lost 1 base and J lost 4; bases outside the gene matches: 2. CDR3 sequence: CASSEDTGGTEAFF. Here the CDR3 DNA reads TGTGCCAGCAGTGAAGATACAGGGGGCACTGAAGCTTTCTTT.

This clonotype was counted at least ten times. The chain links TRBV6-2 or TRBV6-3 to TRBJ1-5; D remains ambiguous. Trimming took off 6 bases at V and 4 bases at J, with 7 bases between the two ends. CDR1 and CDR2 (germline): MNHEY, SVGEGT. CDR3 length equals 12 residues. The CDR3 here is CASRIPNQPQHF. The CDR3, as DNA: TGTGCCAGCAGGATTCCAAATCAGCCCCAGCATTTT.

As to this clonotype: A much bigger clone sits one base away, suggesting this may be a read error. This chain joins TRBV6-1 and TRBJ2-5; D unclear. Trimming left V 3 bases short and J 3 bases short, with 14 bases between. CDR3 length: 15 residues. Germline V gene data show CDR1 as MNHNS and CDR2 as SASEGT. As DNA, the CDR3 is TGTGCCAGCAGTGATTTTGGTCAGTCGAAAGAGACCCAGTACTTC. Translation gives CASSDFGQSKETQYF.

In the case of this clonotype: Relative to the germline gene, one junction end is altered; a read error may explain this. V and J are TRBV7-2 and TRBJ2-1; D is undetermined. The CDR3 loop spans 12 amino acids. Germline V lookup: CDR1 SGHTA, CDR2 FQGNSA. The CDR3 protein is CASSLTLSEQFF. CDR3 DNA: TGCGCCAGCAGCCTAACTCTCAGTGAGCAGTTCTTC. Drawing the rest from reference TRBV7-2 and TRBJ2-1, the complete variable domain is GAGVSQSPSNKVTEKGKDVELRCDPISGHTALYWYRQSLGQGLEFLIYFQGNSAPDKSGLPSDRFSAERTGGSVSTLTIQRTQQEDSAVYLCASSLTLSEQFFGPGTRLTVL.

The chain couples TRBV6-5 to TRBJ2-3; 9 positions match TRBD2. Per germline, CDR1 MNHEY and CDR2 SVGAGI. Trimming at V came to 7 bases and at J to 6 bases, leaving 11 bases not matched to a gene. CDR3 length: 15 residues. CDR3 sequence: CASKTISGRSDTQYF. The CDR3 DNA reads TGTGCCAGCAAGACTATTAGCGGGAGATCGGATACGCAGTATTTT.

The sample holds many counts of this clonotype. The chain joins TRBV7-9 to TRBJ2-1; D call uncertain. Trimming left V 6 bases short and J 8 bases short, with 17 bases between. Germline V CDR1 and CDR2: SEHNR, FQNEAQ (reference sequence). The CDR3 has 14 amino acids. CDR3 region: CASSLPPLVYEQFF. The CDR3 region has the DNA TGTGCCAGCAGTCTACCACCCCTTGTATATGAGCAGTTCTTC.

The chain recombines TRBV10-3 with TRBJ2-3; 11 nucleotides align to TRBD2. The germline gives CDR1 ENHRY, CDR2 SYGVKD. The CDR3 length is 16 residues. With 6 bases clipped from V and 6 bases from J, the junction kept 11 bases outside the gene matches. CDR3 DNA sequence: TGTGCCATCAGCCCGCGACTAGCGGGAACTGCTGATACGCAGTATTTT. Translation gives CAISPRLAGTADTQYF.

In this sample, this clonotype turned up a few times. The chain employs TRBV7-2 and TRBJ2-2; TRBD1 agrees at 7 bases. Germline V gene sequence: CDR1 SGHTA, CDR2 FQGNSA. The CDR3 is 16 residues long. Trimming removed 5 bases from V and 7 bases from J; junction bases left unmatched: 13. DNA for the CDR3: TGTGCCAGCAGCCGTTATTCTCAGGGGGTCAGCGGGGAGCTGTTTTTT. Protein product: CASSRYSQGVSGELFF.

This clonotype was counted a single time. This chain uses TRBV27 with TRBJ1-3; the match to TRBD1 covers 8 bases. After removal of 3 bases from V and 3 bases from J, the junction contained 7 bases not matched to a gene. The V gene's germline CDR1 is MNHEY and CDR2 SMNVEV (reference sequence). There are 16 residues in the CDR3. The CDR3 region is CASSFRAGGFGNTIYF. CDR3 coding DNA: TGTGCCAGCAGTTTCCGTGCAGGGGGCTTTGGAAACACCATATATTTT.

The CDR3, as DNA: TGCGCCAGCAGGCTCACGCAGGGGCCTCGGGGCGAGCAGTACTTC. Translation: CASRLTQGPRGEQYF. This sequence joins TRBV5-1 and TRBJ2-7, with D possibly matching TRBD1 (6 bases). Trimming pared 5 bases from V and 6 bases from J, leaving 21 bases between. The CDR3 has 15 amino acids. The germline V gene encodes CDR1 SGHRS and CDR2 YFSETQ.

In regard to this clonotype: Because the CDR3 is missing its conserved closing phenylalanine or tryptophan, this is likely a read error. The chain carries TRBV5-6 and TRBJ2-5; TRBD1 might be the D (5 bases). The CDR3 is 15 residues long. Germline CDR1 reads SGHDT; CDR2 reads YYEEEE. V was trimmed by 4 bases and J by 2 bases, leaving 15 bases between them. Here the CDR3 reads CASSRPTAIQETQYL. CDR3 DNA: TGTGCCAGCAGCCGTCCGACAGCGATACAAGAGACCCAGTACCTC.

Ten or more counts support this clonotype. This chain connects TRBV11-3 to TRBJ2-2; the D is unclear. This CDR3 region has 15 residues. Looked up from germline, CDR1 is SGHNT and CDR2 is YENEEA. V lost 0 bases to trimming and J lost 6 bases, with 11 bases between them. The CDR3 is CASSLDQGRPGELFF. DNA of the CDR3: TGTGCCAGCAGCTTAGATCAAGGCAGGCCCGGGGAGCTGTTTTTT.

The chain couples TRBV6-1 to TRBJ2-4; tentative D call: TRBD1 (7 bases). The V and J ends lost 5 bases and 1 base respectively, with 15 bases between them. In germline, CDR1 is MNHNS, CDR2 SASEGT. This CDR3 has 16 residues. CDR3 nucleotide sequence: TGTGCCAGCAGTTCCAGGGGGGATCGGGCCAAAAACATTCAGTACTTC. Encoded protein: CASSSRGDRAKNIQYF.

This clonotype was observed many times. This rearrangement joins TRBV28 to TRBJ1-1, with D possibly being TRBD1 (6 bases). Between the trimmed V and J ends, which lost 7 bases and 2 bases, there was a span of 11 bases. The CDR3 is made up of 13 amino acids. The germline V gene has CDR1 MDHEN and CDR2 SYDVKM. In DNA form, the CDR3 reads TGTGCCAGCATAGGACAGTATAACACTGAAGCTTTCTTT. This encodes CASIGQYNTEAFF.

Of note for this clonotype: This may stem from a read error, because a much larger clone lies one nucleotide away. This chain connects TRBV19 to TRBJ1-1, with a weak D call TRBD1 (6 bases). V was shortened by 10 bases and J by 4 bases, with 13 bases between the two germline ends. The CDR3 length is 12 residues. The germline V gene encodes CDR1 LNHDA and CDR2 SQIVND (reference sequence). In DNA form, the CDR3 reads TGTGCCACTTACAGGGAAGGCACTGAAGCTTTCTTT. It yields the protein CATYREGTEAFF.

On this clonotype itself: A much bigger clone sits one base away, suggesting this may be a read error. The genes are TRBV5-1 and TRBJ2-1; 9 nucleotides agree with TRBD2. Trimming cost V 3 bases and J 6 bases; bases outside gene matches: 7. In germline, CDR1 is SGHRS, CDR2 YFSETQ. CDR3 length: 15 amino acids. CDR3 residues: CASSSGLASANEQFF. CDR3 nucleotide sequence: TGCGCCAGCAGCTCGGGACTAGCTTCTGCCAATGAGCAGTTCTTC.

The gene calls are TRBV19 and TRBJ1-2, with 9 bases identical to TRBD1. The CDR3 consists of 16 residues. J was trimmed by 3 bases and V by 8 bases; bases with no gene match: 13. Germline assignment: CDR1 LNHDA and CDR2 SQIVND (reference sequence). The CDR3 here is CASQRDRVEDDYGYTF. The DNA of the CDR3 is TGTGCCAGTCAACGGGACAGGGTGGAAGACGACTATGGCTACACCTTC.

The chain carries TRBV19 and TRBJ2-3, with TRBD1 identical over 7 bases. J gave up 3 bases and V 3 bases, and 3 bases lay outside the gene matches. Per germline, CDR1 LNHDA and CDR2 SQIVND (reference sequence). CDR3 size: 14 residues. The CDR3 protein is CASSMNRGTDTQYF. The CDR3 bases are TGTGCCAGTAGTATGAACAGGGGAACAGATACGCAGTATTTT.

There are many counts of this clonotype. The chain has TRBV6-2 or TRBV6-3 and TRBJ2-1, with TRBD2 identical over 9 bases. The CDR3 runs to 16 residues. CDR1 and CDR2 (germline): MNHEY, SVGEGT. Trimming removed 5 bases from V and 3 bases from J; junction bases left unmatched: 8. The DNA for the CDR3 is TGTGCCAGCAGTGGGGGGGTAGCGGGAGTCTACAATGAGCAGTTCTTC. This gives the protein CASSGGVAGVYNEQFF.

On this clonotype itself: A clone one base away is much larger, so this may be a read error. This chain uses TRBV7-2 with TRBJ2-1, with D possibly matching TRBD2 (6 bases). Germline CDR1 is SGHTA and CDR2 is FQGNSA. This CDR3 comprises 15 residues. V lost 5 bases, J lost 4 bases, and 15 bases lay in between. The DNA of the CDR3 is TGTGCCAGCAGCCAGACTAGAGGGACGTACAATGAGCAGTTCTTC. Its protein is CASSQTRGTYNEQFF.

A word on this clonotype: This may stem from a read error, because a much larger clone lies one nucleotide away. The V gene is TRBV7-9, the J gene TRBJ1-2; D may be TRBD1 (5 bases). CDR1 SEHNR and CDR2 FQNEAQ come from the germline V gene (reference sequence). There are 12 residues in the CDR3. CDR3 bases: TGTACCAGCAGCTTAGCAGACAGCGGCTACACCTTC. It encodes CTSSLADSGYTF.